This T cell receptor (beta chain) emerged from a study of blood T cells in healthy people across ages. Study conclusions and caveats: Among long-lived donors, naive CD4+ cells were more numerous and diversity higher than in aged donors. It was held that the diversity estimates obtained from one million T cells were underestimates.

No fewer than 5 micrograms of total RNA were isolated from every sample. In regard to this clonotype: Its antigen remains unknown.

Together with a sample-barcoded 5' primer, a J-beta primer mix was included in a second PCR lasting about 6 to 11 cycles. Sequencing yielded, for each sample, at least 3 million paired-end reads carrying CDR3. TCRdb reprocessed the 5' RACE reads with MiXCR, giving one entry per CDR3 protein. The data show approximately 700,000 distinct CDR3 sequences, with 32% seen just once and 15% to 19% held by the top ten. This sequence was found in a woman older than 75 in good health. Sequencing was performed on blood.

The CDR3 region is CASSLGQLPSGANVLTF. The CDR3 bases are TGTGCCAGCAGCCTAGGACAGCTACCCTCTGGGGCCAACGTCCTGACTTTC. This rearrangement joins TRBV5-5 to TRBJ2-6; perhaps TRBD1 as D (6 bases). This CDR3 comprises 17 residues. V lost 4 bases, J lost 0 bases, and 14 bases lay in between. Germline CDR1 reads SGHKS; CDR2 reads YYEKEE (reference sequence).